This TCR beta chain derives from a study of CD4 T cells in relation to SARS-CoV-2 and coronaviruses. Study summary: TCR beta CDR3s were sequenced after 10-day antigen culture of PBMCs. The restricting HLA molecule for shared crossreactive spike epitopes was mapped. Findings and caveats of the study: Crossreactivity was assessed only for spike protein, not other viral proteins.

Germline CDR1 is SGHRS and CDR2 is YFSETQ. The V gene lost 0 bases and the J gene lost 6 bases, with 13 bases spanning the gap. The CDR3 runs to 16 residues. This clone was counted only a few times. No antigen is known for it. Sequencing used immunoSEQ multiplex PCR; TCRdb keeps in-frame clones, though not all of them. The profile shows approximately 17,000 clones, 75% to 85% of them singletons. Unexposed donor CD4+ T cells date from about 2011-2018, before the COVID-19 pandemic. Isolation of CD4+ T cells took place after less than 11 days in culture. Unexposed-donor CD4+ T cells were probed with SARS-CoV-2 S/N and four cold-coronavirus spikes, cells permitting.

The source material was CD4+ T cells from PBMCs, cultured in vitro. The V call is TRBV5-1, the J call TRBJ1-6; D unclear. The source is a human donor in good health. The CDR3 region is CASSLGVRGRNSPLHF. DNA for the CDR3: TGCGCCAGCAGCTTGGGCGTTAGAGGGCGTAATTCACCCCTCCACTTT.